Below, 26 T cell receptor beta chains from the same sample are listed, as sequenced in a study of control samples from healthy donors and cancer patients. TCRdb's table, derived via immunoSEQ multiplex PCR, lists solely in-frame clones and lacks some. Among around 170,000 clones listed, around 90% were seen once. The specimen was blood. These receptors were obtained from a man aged 25-40 years in good health.

Points on this clone: The same CDR3 arises from other DNA sequences in this sample as well. This chain links TRBV6-2 or TRBV6-3 with TRBJ1-2, with D possibly TRBD1 on 6 matching bases. V shed 5 bases and J shed 6 bases, with 19 bases lying between them. The CDR3 runs 15 residues. The germline V gene has CDR1 MNHEY and CDR2 SVGEGT. Here the CDR3 reads CASSRVRGGLDGYTF. In DNA form, the CDR3 reads TGTGCCAGCAGTAGAGTTCGGGGGGGCTTGGATGGCTACACCTTC.

The chain uses TRBV2 and TRBJ1-2; the D gene is possibly TRBD1 (6 bases). Germline loops: CDR1 SNHLY, CDR2 FYNNEI. CDR3 length equals 12 residues. Trimming removed 5 bases from V and 8 bases from J, with 12 bases in between. CDR3 sequence (DNA): TGTGCCAGCAGTTACAGGGTAGGGGGCTACACCTTC. Translation: CASSYRVGGYTF.

The chain couples TRBV5-1 to TRBJ1-2, with TRBD1 as a possible D gene (5 bases). Per the germline V gene, CDR1 is SGHRS and CDR2 is YFSETQ. This CDR3 spans 16 amino acids. Trimming removed 0 bases at V and 0 bases at J, with 12 bases between. The CDR3: CASSLAAGSANYGYTF. As DNA, the CDR3 is TGCGCCAGCAGCTTGGCCGCAGGGTCTGCTAACTATGGCTACACCTTC.

V usage is TRBV7-9 and J usage is TRBJ2-2; 10 nucleotides align to TRBD1. The CDR3 sequence is 15 residues long. Germline loops: CDR1 SEHNR, CDR2 FQNEAQ (reference sequence). The junction had 4 bases not matched to a gene; V was cut back by 6 bases and J by 3 bases. The CDR3 sequence: CASRPGQGYTGELFF. CDR3 DNA: TGTGCCAGCAGACCGGGACAGGGGTACACCGGGGAGCTGTTTTTT. The whole variable domain, filled in from reference TRBV7-9 and TRBJ2-2, reads DTGVSQNPRHKITKRGQNVTFRCDPISEHNRLYWYRQTLGQGPEFLTYFQNEAQLEKSRLLSDRFSAERPKGSFSTLEIQRTEQGDSAMYLCASRPGQGYTGELFFGEGSRLTVL.

The genes are TRBV11-2 and TRBJ1-1; maybe TRBD1 (5 bases). The V and J ends lost 3 bases and 1 base respectively, with 9 bases between them. Per germline, CDR1 SGHAT and CDR2 FQNNGV. There are 14 residues in the CDR3. The CDR3 loop is CASSFLGTNTEAFF. The CDR3 DNA is TGTGCCAGCAGCTTTCTAGGGACGAACACTGAAGCTTTCTTT.

The chain joins TRBV27 to TRBJ2-7, with TRBD2 identical over 12 bases. Germline V gene lookup returns CDR1 MNHEY and CDR2 SMNVEV (reference sequence). CDR3 length: 16 amino acids. V lost 4 bases to trimming and J lost 2 bases; unmatched junction nucleotides: 6. The CDR3 bases are TGTGCCAGCAGTTCCCGGACTAGCGGGAATCCCTACGAGCAGTACTTC. It specifies CASSSRTSGNPYEQYF.

The chain recombines TRBV19 with TRBJ2-1; perhaps TRBD2 as D (6 bases). From germline, CDR1 is LNHDA and CDR2 SQIVND (reference sequence). V lost 4 bases and J 6 bases, leaving 13 bases between the germline ends. This CDR3 is 14 amino acids long. This chain's CDR3 is CASSTVGLPNEQFF. CDR3 DNA sequence: TGTGCCAGTAGTACGGTGGGACTGCCCAATGAGCAGTTCTTC. Based on the CDR3 plus reference TRBV19 and TRBJ2-1, the full variable domain is DGGITQSPKYLFRKEGQNVTLSCEQNLNHDAMYWYRQDPGQGLRLIYYSQIVNDFQKGDIAEGYSVSREKKESFPLTVTSAQKNPTAFYLCASSTVGLPNEQFFGPGTRLTVL.

This clone has a single count. The rearrangement links TRBV9 to TRBJ1-5; a weak D match, TRBD1 (5 bases). The CDR3 spans 15 residues. Germline V CDR1 and CDR2: SGDLS, YYNGEE. The V gene lost 0 bases and the J gene lost 3 bases, with 10 bases spanning the gap. The CDR3 loop reads CASSVAGQYNQPQHF. DNA of the CDR3: TGTGCCAGCAGCGTAGCGGGGCAGTACAATCAGCCCCAGCATTTT.

This clone was recorded once. The rearrangement uses TRBV5-5 and TRBJ2-7, with TRBD1 as a possible D gene (6 bases). Trimming pared 5 bases from V and 5 bases from J, leaving 20 bases between. There are 15 residues in the CDR3. Germline assignment: CDR1 SGHKS and CDR2 YYEKEE (reference sequence). The CDR3 DNA sequence: TGTGCCAGCAGTATAACAGGGCCATTCGTCCACGAGCAGTACTTC. It yields the protein CASSITGPFVHEQYF.

The chain recombines TRBV5-4 with TRBJ1-1, with TRBD1 as a possible D gene (6 bases). The V gene's germline CDR1 is SGHNT and CDR2 YYREEE (reference sequence). With 2 bases removed from V and 4 bases from J, the gap between germline ends came to 15 bases. CDR3 size: 15 residues. This CDR3 is CASSLGGGASTEAFF. The DNA for the CDR3 is TGTGCCAGCAGCTTAGGGGGGGGCGCTAGCACTGAAGCTTTCTTT.

The chain couples TRBV15 to TRBJ2-5; 10 positions match TRBD1. This CDR3 is 15 amino acids long. Germline values: CDR1 LNHNV, CDR2 YYDKDF (reference sequence). V dropped 5 bases and J dropped 5; count of bases not matched to a gene: 8. The CDR3, as DNA: TGTGCCACCAGCGCCCGGACAGGGGGATTCGAGACCCAGTACTTC. It translates to CATSARTGGFETQYF.

This chain connects TRBV7-9 to TRBJ2-1; D is possibly TRBD2 (6 bases). The CDR3 covers 13 residues. Looked up from germline, CDR1 is SEHNR and CDR2 is FQNEAQ (reference sequence). V lost 5 bases and J 14 bases, leaving 19 bases between the germline ends. In nucleotides, the CDR3 is TGTGCCAGCAGCCCAAGACTAGAAGAGGTGGAGTTCTTC. Its translation: CASSPRLEEVEFF.

The J gene is TRBJ2-2, the V gene TRBV19; D possibly corresponds to TRBD2 (5 bases). Germline V lookup: CDR1 LNHDA, CDR2 SQIVND (reference sequence). V shed 2 bases and J shed 7 bases, with 11 bases lying between them. The length of the CDR3 is 14 residues. The CDR3, as DNA: TGTGCCAGTAGTATACGGGGTGTTCACGGGGAGCTGTTTTTT. It yields the protein CASSIRGVHGELFF.

This clone is a singleton in its sample. The chain joins TRBV30 to TRBJ1-3, with 7 bases matching TRBD1. CDR1 is GTSNPN, CDR2 SVGIG, per germline (reference sequence). V trimming: 3 bases; J trimming: 4 bases; junction bases outside the gene matches: 3. The CDR3 runs 13 residues. The chain's CDR3 is CAWRVGGGNTIYF. DNA for the CDR3: TGTGCCTGGAGGGTAGGGGGCGGAAACACCATATATTTT.

The chain has TRBV18 and TRBJ1-2, with D hard to call. V was pared by 2 bases and J by 6 bases, with 16 bases between. CDR1 is KGHSH and CDR2 is LQKENI in the germline V gene. The CDR3 has 15 amino acids. CDR3 residues: CASSPTSGRQDGYTF. CDR3 DNA: TGTGCCAGCTCACCAACATCCGGCAGGCAGGATGGCTACACCTTC. The whole variable domain, filled in from reference TRBV18 and TRBJ1-2, reads NAGVMQNPRHLVRRRGQEARLRCSPMKGHSHVYWYRQLPEEGLKFMVYLQKENIIDESGMPKERFSAEFPKEGPSILRIQQVVRGDSAAYFCASSPTSGRQDGYTFGSGTRLTVV.

The chain couples TRBV28 to TRBJ1-1; no reliable D call. The V and J ends lost 5 bases and 2 bases respectively, with 6 bases between them. The CDR3 covers 12 residues. Germline values: CDR1 MDHEN, CDR2 SYDVKM. DNA for the CDR3: TGTGCCAGCAGTGAGAGAAACACTGAAGCTTTCTTT. It codes for CASSERNTEAFF.

The V and J genes are TRBV4-2 and TRBJ1-5; D is possibly TRBD1 (6 bases). The CDR3 contains 16 residues. With 0 bases removed from V and 7 bases from J, the gap between germline ends came to 16 bases. Germline loops: CDR1 LGHNA, CDR2 YNFKEQ. The DNA for the CDR3 is TGTGCCAGCAGCCAAGATATGGGGGGGCAAGGGCAGCCCCAGCATTTT. This translates into CASSQDMGGQGQPQHF.

CDR3 sequence reads: CASSLGSGGATEAFF. CDR3 coding DNA: TGTGCCAGCAGTTTAGGGTCCGGGGGGGCAACTGAAGCTTTCTTT. The chain is built from TRBV28 and TRBJ1-1, with D perhaps TRBD1 (6 bases). The V gene's germline CDR1 is MDHEN and CDR2 SYDVKM. The ends were cut back, 2 bases at V and 5 bases at J, with 15 bases in the middle. The CDR3 length is 15 residues.

V is TRBV5-1 and J is TRBJ1-6; D is possibly TRBD1 (5 bases). Trimming left V 0 bases short and J 6 bases short, with 13 bases between. In germline, CDR1 is SGHRS, CDR2 YFSETQ. CDR3 length: 16 amino acids. The CDR3 reads CASSLGQGLGNSPLHF. For the CDR3, the DNA is TGCGCCAGCAGCTTGGGGCAGGGCTTGGGTAATTCACCCCTCCACTTT. Looking up the rest from reference TRBV5-1 and TRBJ1-6 gives the full variable domain: KAGVTQTPRYLIKTRGQQVTLSCSPISGHRSVSWYQQTPGQGLQFLFEYFSETQRNKGNFPGRFSGRQFSNSRSEMNVSTLELGDSALYLCASSLGQGLGNSPLHFGNGTRLTVT.

V is TRBV30 and J is TRBJ1-1, with TRBD1 as a possible D gene (5 bases). This CDR3 has 15 residues. Germline V CDR1 and CDR2: GTSNPN, SVGIG (reference sequence). V lost 1 base to trimming and J lost 1 base, with 13 bases between them. The CDR3 sequence: CAWSGPRGPNTEAFF. In nucleotides, the CDR3 is TGTGCCTGGAGTGGCCCGCGGGGCCCGAACACTGAAGCTTTCTTT.

V usage is TRBV25-1 and J usage is TRBJ1-4; D is unclear. The germline V gene encodes CDR1 MGHDK and CDR2 SYGVNS. The CDR3 is made up of 14 amino acids. Trimming stripped 3 bases from V and 8 bases from J, with 13 bases between. Here the CDR3 DNA reads TGTGCCAGCAGTGAGAACAGTTACCCGGAAAAACTGTTTTTT. Amino acids: CASSENSYPEKLFF.

The chain couples TRBV19 to TRBJ1-6, with D unclear. Trimming removed 5 bases from V and 2 bases from J, with 7 bases in between. Germline lookup yields CDR1 LNHDA and CDR2 SQIVND (reference sequence). The CDR3 extends over 14 amino acids. CDR3 DNA sequence: TGTGCCAGTAGTTGGGTGCCCTATAATTCACCCCTCCACTTT. It encodes CASSWVPYNSPLHF.

The gene calls are TRBV5-6 and TRBJ2-5; TRBD2 aligns across 15 bases. Trimming at V came to 3 bases and at J to 0 bases, leaving 9 bases not matched to a gene. CDR3 size: 19 residues. Germline CDR1 is SGHDT and CDR2 is YYEEEE. Here the CDR3 reads CASSSEGTSGGTYQETQYF. CDR3 sequence (DNA): TGTGCCAGCAGCTCGGAGGGGACTAGCGGGGGGACGTACCAAGAGACCCAGTACTTC.

The V call is TRBV9, the J call TRBJ2-1, with a weak D call TRBD2 (5 bases). Germline assignment: CDR1 SGDLS and CDR2 YYNGEE. The CDR3 is made up of 17 amino acids. Trimming removed 3 bases at V and 7 bases at J, with 23 bases between. The CDR3 region is CASSASLGEGPGNEQFF. CDR3 DNA sequence: TGTGCCAGCAGCGCCAGTTTGGGAGAGGGCCCCGGGAATGAGCAGTTCTTC.

The chain links TRBV7-9 to TRBJ1-5; no reliable D call. Germline loops: CDR1 SEHNR, CDR2 FQNEAQ (reference sequence). V lost 2 bases, J lost 0 bases, and 8 bases lay in between. This CDR3 has 15 residues. CDR3 in amino acids: CASSLSGSSNQPQHF. The DNA of the CDR3 is TGTGCCAGCAGCTTATCGGGTTCTAGCAATCAGCCCCAGCATTTT.

This chain links TRBV9 with TRBJ2-7; no definite D call. There are 17 residues in the CDR3. In germline, CDR1 is SGDLS, CDR2 YYNGEE. Trimming removed 0 bases from V and 0 bases from J, with 16 bases in between. The CDR3 loop reads CASSVGIGRPNSYEQYF. The DNA for the CDR3 is TGTGCCAGCAGCGTAGGGATAGGACGGCCTAACTCCTACGAGCAGTACTTC.